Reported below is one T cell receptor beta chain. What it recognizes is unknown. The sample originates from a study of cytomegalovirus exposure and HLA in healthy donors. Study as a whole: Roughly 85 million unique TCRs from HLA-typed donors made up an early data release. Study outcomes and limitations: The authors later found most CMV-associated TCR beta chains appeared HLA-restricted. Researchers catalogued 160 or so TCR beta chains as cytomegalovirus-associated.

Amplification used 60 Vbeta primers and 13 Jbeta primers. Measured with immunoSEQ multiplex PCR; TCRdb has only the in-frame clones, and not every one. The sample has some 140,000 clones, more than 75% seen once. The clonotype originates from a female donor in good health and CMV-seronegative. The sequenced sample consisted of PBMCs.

CDR3 DNA sequence: TGTGCCAGCAGCTTGGCCGTGCGGGGAGGCTACACCTTC. Its translation: CASSLAVRGGYTF. This chain links TRBV5-4 with TRBJ1-2; D unclear. Per the germline V gene, CDR1 is SGHNT and CDR2 is YYREEE (reference sequence). V gave up 0 bases and J gave up 8 bases, with 11 bases separating them. The CDR3 totals 13 residues.